The TCR beta chain described here comes from a study of T cells expressing NK-cell markers. Across the study: Repertoire data for TCR beta were derived from sorted T cells (CD3+CD56+NKG2C+, CD3+CD56+NKG2C- and CD3+CD56-NKG2C+).

TCR beta cDNA was generated via 5'RACE template switching incorporating UMIs. TCRdb reanalyzed the 5' RACE reads, giving one entry per CDR3 protein sequence and no DNA. The sample totals about half a million distinct CDR3 sequences. About this clonotype itself: As yet, its antigen is unknown.

CDR3 length equals 14 residues. The germline V gene encodes CDR1 MNHEY and CDR2 SVGAGI. Regarding the study as a whole: Researchers report these clonotypes also headed the CD3+CD56-NKG2C+ fraction in four donors. The dominant NKG2C+ clonotypes represented about 1.0-7.0% of CD8+ T cells in six donors.

Material for sequencing was blood T cells: a sorted CD56 or NKG2C T cell subset, CD4+ or CD8+ T cells, or bulk PBMC T cells (not recorded which). This chain links TRBV6-5 with TRBJ2-4; the TCRdb D gene call, TRBD1, has no DNA to confirm it. This TCR derives from a woman aged 50 to 65 in good health. The CDR3: CASSYRDSKNIQYF.